Each of the 3 T cell receptor beta chains below was sequenced from the same sample in a study of blood T cell repertoires in COVID-19. Using immunoSEQ multiplex PCR, the repertoire was profiled, and TCRdb retains in-frame clones only, with some absent. The table lists around 280,000 clones, roughly 91% of them singletons. The sample comprised peripheral blood. The receptors shown here come from a woman between 25 and 40 years old with COVID-19, enrolled during active disease.

The chain carries TRBV5-6 and TRBJ2-1; tentatively, D is TRBD2 (7 bases). The germline V gene has CDR1 SGHDT and CDR2 YYEEEE. Trimming took 4 bases from V and 5 from J, leaving 22 bases between them. The CDR3 length is 17 residues. In nucleotides, the CDR3 is TGTGCCAGCAGCGCTCTACGGGGGGCACTCCTCAACAATGAGCAGTTCTTC. Protein product: CASSALRGALLNNEQFF.

The chain joins TRBV2 to TRBJ1-1; 7 bases are a match to TRBD1. The J segment lost 3 bases and the V segment lost 4 bases, leaving 2 bases of the junction unmatched. This CDR3 is 13 amino acids long. Germline V CDR1 and CDR2: SNHLY, FYNNEI. The CDR3 loop is CASSGDSYTEAFF. The CDR3 DNA sequence: TGTGCCAGCAGTGGGGACAGTTACACTGAAGCTTTCTTT.

This clone was found once. The genes are TRBV28 and TRBJ1-2; D is ambiguous. The germline V gene has CDR1 MDHEN and CDR2 SYDVKM. This CDR3 region has 13 residues. V was clipped by 4 bases and J by 4 bases, with 10 bases between them. The CDR3 sequence: CASSWEYGYGYTF. DNA of the CDR3: TGTGCCAGCAGTTGGGAGTACGGCTATGGCTACACCTTC.